This TCR beta chain came from a study of blood T cells in healthy people across ages. Those donating, healthy Caucasian individuals from Russia, were aged about 6 to 95. No fewer than 6 million PBMCs went into each sample. Alongside a J-beta primer mix, a sample-barcoded 5' primer served in a second PCR lasting 7 to 11 cycles. MiXCR was run by TCRdb on the 5' RACE reads, yielding one entry per CDR3 protein. This sample yields about 840,000 distinct CDR3 sequences, of which 25% to 30% are seen a single time; around 9.6% belongs to the top ten. The table lists this clonotype with a few counts. V was trimmed by 5 bases and J by 4 bases, leaving 18 bases between them. Per germline, CDR1 MDHEN and CDR2 SYDVKM. The CDR3 is made up of 16 amino acids. These data were also filed under a second study, of T cells of mothers and their children. That paper adds: Inherited differences only slightly affect thymic shaping of TCR recombination output.

The rearrangement links TRBV28 to TRBJ2-1; D possibly corresponds to TRBD2 (7 bases). Sequencing was performed on blood. The TCR comes from a woman aged 40 to 50 in good health. CDR3 residues: CASSPSWRGPYNEQFF. CDR3 bases: TGTGCCAGCAGTCCGTCCTGGCGGGGGCCATACAATGAGCAGTTCTTC.